The 5 T cell receptor beta chains presented below share a single source sample, sequenced in a study of CD8 T cells in Susac syndrome. Reverse transcription of about 0.5 to 1 ug RNA was carried out with random hexamers. TCRdb recomputed calls from the immunoSEQ multiplex PCR reads with MiXCR, one row per CDR3 protein. The data contain more than 130,000 distinct CDR3 sequences, 90% to 95% of them singletons. The sequencing input was CD8+ T cells from PBMCs. The receptors were gathered from a human donor in good health.

The V and J genes are TRBV20-1 and TRBJ2-1, with D perhaps matching TRBD2 (5 bases). There are 10 residues in the CDR3. Germline V CDR1 and CDR2: DFQATT, SNEGSKA (reference sequence). The CDR3 here is CSGIQSEQFF. The CDR3 DNA reads as TGCAGCGGGATTCAGTCTGAGCAGTTCTTC.

The CDR3 bases are TGTGCCAGCAGCCAAACGATGGGAGGGCATGAGCAGTTCTTC. Its translation: CASSQTMGGHEQFF. This sequence joins TRBV3-1 and TRBJ2-1, with 7 bases fitting TRBD2. V trimming: 2 bases; J trimming: 8 bases; junction bases outside the gene matches: 6. There are 14 residues in the CDR3. CDR1 and CDR2 (germline): LGHDT, YNNKEL (reference sequence).

In this sample, this clonotype turned up once. The chain joins TRBV29-1 to TRBJ2-1; TRBD2 might be the D (5 bases). This CDR3 has 14 residues. V shed 5 bases and J shed 0 bases, with 11 bases lying between them. CDR1 and CDR2 from the germline V gene are SQVTM and ANQGSEA. The CDR3 sequence: CSVPWRVSYNEQFF. CDR3 DNA: TGCAGCGTTCCTTGGCGGGTCTCCTACAATGAGCAGTTCTTC.

The V gene is TRBV27, the J gene TRBJ2-5, with D maybe TRBD1 (6 bases). CDR1 and CDR2 from the germline V gene are MNHEY and SMNVEV (reference sequence). The length of the CDR3 is 14 residues. V lost 3 bases and J lost 1, with 9 bases in between. The CDR3 loop reads CASSFGRGQETQYF. CDR3 DNA sequence: TGTGCCAGCAGTTTCGGCAGGGGCCAAGAGACCCAGTACTTC.

The rearrangement uses TRBV9 and TRBJ2-1; 12 bases align to TRBD2. Trimming at V came to 0 bases and at J to 7 bases, leaving 2 bases not matched to a gene. The CDR3 is 15 residues long. In germline, CDR1 is SGDLS, CDR2 YYNGEE. The CDR3: CASSVASGRANEQFF. The DNA of the CDR3 is TGTGCCAGCAGCGTAGCTAGCGGGAGGGCTAATGAGCAGTTCTTC. Using reference TRBV9 and TRBJ2-1 for the parts outside the CDR3, the full variable domain is DSGVTQTPKHLITATGQRVTLRCSPRSGDLSVYWYQQSLDQGLQFLIQYYNGEERAKGNILERFSAQQFPDLHSELNLSSLELGDSALYFCASSVASGRANEQFFGPGTRLTVL.